The rows below give T cell receptor beta chains drawn from one sample of a study of cytomegalovirus exposure and HLA in healthy donors. Libraries were prepared by immunoSEQ multiplex PCR; TCRdb keeps only in-frame clonotypes and omits some of them. This sample has fewer than 250,000 clones, with 65% to 85% found just once. Sequences were obtained from PBMCs. Receptors were obtained from a boy aged 2 to 9 in good health and CMV-seronegative. The CDR3 runs from the conserved cysteine through the conserved F or W. Fields, in order: D gene, clone size, J gene, V gene, CDR3 protein, CDR3 DNA. The D gene is left open where the match is weak. Clone size is not always given. Where it is, it says once, few, many or a class for expanded clones.

TRBD2	.	TRBJ2-3	TRBV9	CASSVASGGTDTQYF	TGTGCCAGCAGCGTAGCTAGCGGGGGGACAGATACGCAGTATTTT
TRBD2	.	TRBJ2-1	TRBV4-1	CASSQPSWLAGVVEQFF	TGCGCCAGCAGCCAACCAAGCTGGCTAGCGGGAGTAGTTGAGCAGTTCTTC
TRBD1	.	TRBJ2-7	TRBV2	CASGGTGTPFEQYF	TGTGCCAGCGGGGGGACAGGGACCCCTTTCGAGCAGTACTTC
TRBD1	.	TRBJ2-7	TRBV30	CAWATGVGEQYF	TGTGCCTGGGCAACAGGGGTGGGAGAGCAGTACTTC
.	once	TRBJ2-7	TRBV6-1	CASSEYAGADGEQYF	TGTGCCAGCAGTGAATATGCAGGGGCGGATGGCGAGCAGTACTTC
TRBD1	once	TRBJ2-5	TRBV9	CASSAGTDSQETQYF	TGTGCCAGCAGCGCCGGGACAGACTCCCAAGAGACCCAGTACTTC
.	.	TRBJ2-5	TRBV9	CASSVGGGPGETQYF	TGTGCCAGCAGCGTAGGCGGGGGCCCTGGAGAGACCCAGTACTTC
TRBD1	few	TRBJ1-1	TRBV6-5	CASSYSRGQMNTEAFF	TGTGCCAGCAGTTACTCGAGGGGACAGATGAACACTGAAGCTTTCTTT
TRBD1	.	TRBJ1-1	TRBV6-1	CASSGQGASEAFF	TGTGCCAGCAGTGGACAGGGGGCTAGTGAAGCTTTCTTT
TRBD2	.	TRBJ2-7	TRBV27	CASTAGGPPREQYF	TGTGCCAGCACCGCGGGAGGCCCCCCCCGGGAGCAGTACTTC
TRBD1	.	TRBJ1-5	TRBV19	CASSFRGTERNQPQHF	TGTGCCAGTAGTTTCAGGGGGACTGAGCGCAATCAGCCCCAGCATTTT
.	once	TRBJ1-1	TRBV11-3	CASSLDRNTEAFF	TGTGCCAGCAGCTTAGACCGGAACACTGAAGCTTTCTTT
.	once	TRBJ1-5	TRBV6-1	CASSEGTGPQHF	TGTGCCAGCAGTGAAGGCACAGGGCCCCAGCATTTT
TRBD1	.	TRBJ1-2	TRBV11-2	CASSTGQGDHGYTF	TGTGCCAGCAGCACGGGACAGGGGGACCATGGCTACACCTTC
TRBD2	.	TRBJ2-5	TRBV5-1	CASSWVLAGGGETQYF	TGCGCCAGCAGCTGGGTCCTAGCGGGAGGCGGGGAGACCCAGTACTTC
.	.	TRBJ1-6	TRBV11-2	CASSSLTIRASSNSPLHF	TGTGCCAGCAGCTCGCTTACGATCAGGGCGAGCAGTAATTCACCCCTCCACTTT
TRBD1	few	TRBJ1-3	TRBV6-6	CARPTGIGNTIYF	TGTGCCAGGCCGACAGGGATAGGAAACACCATATATTTT
TRBD1	.	TRBJ2-1	TRBV19	CASSARYRDRGSYNEQFF	TGTGCCAGTAGTGCCAGATACCGGGACAGGGGATCCTACAATGAGCAGTTCTTC
TRBD1	.	TRBJ2-5	TRBV29-1	CSVITGAETQYF	TGCAGCGTTATTACAGGGGCAGAGACCCAGTACTTC
TRBD2	few	TRBJ2-2	TRBV6-1	CASRESGSSTGELFF	TGTGCCAGCAGGGAAAGCGGGAGTTCAACCGGGGAGCTGTTTTTT
TRBD1	.	TRBJ1-5	TRBV5-1	CASSVPGTGGAKSNQPQHF	TGCGCCAGCAGCGTCCCCGGGACAGGGGGTGCGAAGAGCAATCAGCCCCAGCATTTT
.	.	TRBJ2-5	TRBV2	CASSERREETQYF	TGTGCCAGCAGTGAACGGAGGGAAGAGACCCAGTACTTC
.	.	TRBJ2-3	TRBV29-1	CSVGGEESTDTQYF	TGCAGCGTGGGCGGGGAGGAGAGCACAGATACGCAGTATTTT
TRBD2	.	TRBJ2-3	TRBV30	CAWSELAGLRDTQYF	TGTGCCTGGAGTGAACTAGCGGGTTTGAGAGATACGCAGTATTTT
.	.	TRBJ2-5	TRBV5-1	CASSWAGQETQYF	TGCGCCAGCAGCTGGGCGGGCCAAGAGACCCAGTACTTC
.	.	TRBJ1-1	TRBV19	CASSIGTVAFF	TGTGCCAGTAGTATAGGCACTGTGGCTTTCTTT
TRBD1	.	TRBJ2-7	TRBV11-2	CASSLGQNYEQYF	TGTGCCAGCAGCTTGGGACAGAATTACGAGCAGTACTTC
.	.	TRBJ2-1	TRBV27	CASSFGTAPFNEQFF	TGTGCCAGCAGTTTTGGGACTGCCCCCTTCAATGAGCAGTTCTTC
.	once	TRBJ2-5	TRBV7-8	CASSLIAEETQYF	TGTGCCAGCAGCTTAATAGCGGAGGAGACCCAGTACTTC
.	.	TRBJ2-2	TRBV19	CASSIGTPANTGELFF	TGTGCCAGTAGTATAGGGACACCAGCGAACACCGGGGAGCTGTTTTTT
.	.	TRBJ2-7	TRBV29-1	CSVSPPDGGYVHEQYF	TGCAGCGTATCCCCCCCCGACGGAGGATACGTACACGAGCAGTACTTC
.	.	TRBJ2-7	TRBV19	CASSKGDLYEQYF	TGTGCCAGTAGTAAGGGAGATCTATACGAGCAGTACTTC
TRBD1	.	TRBJ2-1	TRBV19	CASSMGTGGYEQFF	TGTGCCAGTAGTATGGGGACAGGGGGATATGAGCAGTTCTTC
TRBD1	once	TRBJ2-1	TRBV14	CASSQGQGAYNEQFF	TGTGCCAGCAGCCAAGGACAGGGGGCCTACAATGAGCAGTTCTTC
TRBD2	.	TRBJ2-5	TRBV7-9	CASSLEGLAGRETQYF	TGTGCCAGCAGCTTAGAAGGACTAGCGGGGAGGGAGACCCAGTACTTC
TRBD1	.	TRBJ1-5	TRBV19	CASIGTGTGKAQPQHF	TGTGCCAGTATCGGTACCGGGACAGGGAAGGCTCAGCCCCAGCATTTT
TRBD2	.	TRBJ2-5	TRBV2	CASGLGETQYF	TGTGCCAGTGGACTAGGCGAGACCCAGTACTTC
TRBD2	.	TRBJ2-3	TRBV4-1	CASSQNTGTSGMSDTQYF	TGCGCCAGCAGCCAAAATACCGGGACTAGCGGGATGTCAGATACGCAGTATTTT
.	.	TRBJ2-1	TRBV7-6	CACGTGEYNEQFF	TGTGCCTGCGGGACGGGGGAGTACAATGAGCAGTTCTTC
TRBD2	few	TRBJ2-7	TRBV6-5	CASSGPGTRQYF	TGTGCCAGCAGTGGACCCGGGACTAGACAGTACTTC
.	.	TRBJ2-3	TRBV5-4	CASSLGQGPDTQYF	TGTGCCAGCAGCTTGGGGCAGGGCCCAGATACGCAGTATTTT
.	.	TRBJ1-2	TRBV5-6	CASSTGPDGYTF	TGTGCCAGCAGCACAGGACCGGATGGCTACACCTTC
TRBD1	.	TRBJ2-7	TRBV23-1	CASSQMGTGTYEQYF	TGCGCCAGCAGTCAAATGGGGACAGGGACCTACGAGCAGTACTTC
.	.	TRBJ2-5	TRBV25-1	CASSEYYGDQETQYF	TGTGCCAGCAGTGAATACTACGGGGACCAAGAGACCCAGTACTTC
TRBD2	.	TRBJ2-1	TRBV5-1	CASSLLPPGTSGGAPNEQFF	TGCGCCAGCAGCTTGCTTCCCCCGGGGACTAGCGGGGGGGCCCCCAATGAGCAGTTCTTC
.	.	TRBJ1-1	TRBV29-1	CSGRALGSPEAFF	TGCAGCGGCCGCGCTCTCGGGTCTCCTGAAGCTTTCTTT